What follows describes a single T cell receptor beta chain. The J segment lost 0 bases and the V segment lost 3 bases, leaving 11 bases of the junction unmatched. This CDR3 has 17 amino acids. The germline V gene encodes CDR1 MDHEN and CDR2 SYDVKM. The time point was: newly diagnosed GD, antithyroid drugs for less than 3 months. Extracted PBMC RNA gave rise to the TCR library. Arm-PCR of CDR3 regions with iRepertoire HTBI primers generated TCR beta libraries. TCRdb redid the calling of the multiplex PCR reads with MiXCR, one entry per CDR3 protein. The sample has around 400,000 distinct CDR3 sequences; less than 20% are singletons. The entry originates in a study of regulatory T cells in long-lasting Graves disease.

The V gene is TRBV28, the J gene TRBJ2-7; 7 bases fit TRBD1. The material sequenced was peripheral blood mononuclear cells (PBMCs), taken at new diagnosis, from a patient treated with antithyroid drugs. This receptor was obtained from a female donor with Graves disease. CDR3 nucleotides: TGTGCCAGCAGTTTCGGGGAGACAGGGACGAGCTCCTACGAGCAGTACTTC. Its protein is CASSFGETGTSSYEQYF.